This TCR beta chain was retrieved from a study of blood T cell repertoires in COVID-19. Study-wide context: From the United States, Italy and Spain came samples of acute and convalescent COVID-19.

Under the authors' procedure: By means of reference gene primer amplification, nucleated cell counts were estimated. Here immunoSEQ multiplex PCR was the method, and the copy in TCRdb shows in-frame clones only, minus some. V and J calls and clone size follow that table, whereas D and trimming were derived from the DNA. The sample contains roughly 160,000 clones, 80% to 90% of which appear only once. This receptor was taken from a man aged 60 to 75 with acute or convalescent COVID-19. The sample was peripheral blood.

The CDR3 region has the DNA TGTGCCAGCAGTAGACAGGCCCTATACGAGCAGTACTTC. Protein: CASSRQALYEQYF. This chain connects TRBV28 to TRBJ2-7; TRBD1 is a possible D gene (6 bases). With 5 bases removed from V and 4 bases from J, the gap between germline ends came to 12 bases. This CDR3 spans 13 amino acids. Germline V lookup: CDR1 MDHEN, CDR2 SYDVKM.